This T cell receptor (beta chain) was identified during a study of blood T cells in healthy people across ages. Points from the study as a whole: No one knew whether donors had CMV, which possibly confounded expanded clonotype changes.

Sample-barcoded 5' priming and a J-beta primer mix drove a second PCR of about 6 to 12 cycles. In TCRdb, the 5' RACE reads were re-called with MiXCR into one record per CDR3 protein. The repertoire holds some 760,000 distinct CDR3 sequences, with more than 20% as singletons. In its sample, this clonotype was seen a few times. The target antigen is unknown. V was cut by 5 bases and J by 8 bases, with 12 bases left in between. From germline, CDR1 is SEHNR and CDR2 FQNEAQ (reference sequence). This CDR3 comprises 12 residues. The sample was also linked to a second study, of T cells of mothers and their children. Per that paper: The extracted RNA was employed in its entirety for cDNA synthesis, at roughly 1.4 ug per 15 ul. Related mother-child pairs shared slightly more overlap than unrelated pairs, but the difference was non-significant.

The sequenced material came from blood. The receptor comes from a boy aged 5-17 years in good health. This rearrangement joins TRBV7-9 to TRBJ1-2; D is possibly TRBD1 (6 bases). DNA of the CDR3: TGTGCCAGCAGCCCCTACAGGGTCGGCTACACCTTC. This translates into CASSPYRVGYTF.